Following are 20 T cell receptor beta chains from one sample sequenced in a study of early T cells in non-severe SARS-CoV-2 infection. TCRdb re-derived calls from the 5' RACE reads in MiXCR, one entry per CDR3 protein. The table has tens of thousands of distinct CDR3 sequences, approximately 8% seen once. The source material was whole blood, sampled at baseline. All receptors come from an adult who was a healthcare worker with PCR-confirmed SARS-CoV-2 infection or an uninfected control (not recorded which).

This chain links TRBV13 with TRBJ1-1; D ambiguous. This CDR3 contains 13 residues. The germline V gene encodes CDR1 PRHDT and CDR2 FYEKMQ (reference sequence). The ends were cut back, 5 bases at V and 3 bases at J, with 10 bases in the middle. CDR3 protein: CASSIRRDTEAFF. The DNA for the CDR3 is TGTGCCAGCAGCATTAGGAGGGACACTGAAGCTTTCTTT. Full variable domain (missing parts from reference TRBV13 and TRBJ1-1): AAGVIQSPRHLIKEKRETATLKCYPIPRHDTVYWYQQGPGQDPQFLISFYEKMQSDKGSIPDRFSAQQFSDYHSELNMSSLELGDSALYFCASSIRRDTEAFFGQGTRLTVV.

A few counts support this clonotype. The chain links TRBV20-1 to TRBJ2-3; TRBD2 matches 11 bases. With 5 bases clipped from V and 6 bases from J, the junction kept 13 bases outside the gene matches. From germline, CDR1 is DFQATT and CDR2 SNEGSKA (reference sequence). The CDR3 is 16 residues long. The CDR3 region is CSAPRFSGGARDTQYF. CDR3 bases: TGCAGTGCTCCCCGGTTTAGCGGGGGGGCCAGGGATACGCAGTATTTT.

The CDR3 region has the DNA TGTGCCAGCGGGGGGGGAATTTTCTACGAGCAGTACTTC. Amino acids: CASGGGIFYEQYF. This chain connects TRBV28 to TRBJ2-7, with 7 bases fitting TRBD2. V shed 8 bases, J shed 3 bases, and the junction held 7 bases outside the gene matches. The germline V gene has CDR1 MDHEN and CDR2 SYDVKM. There are 13 residues in the CDR3.

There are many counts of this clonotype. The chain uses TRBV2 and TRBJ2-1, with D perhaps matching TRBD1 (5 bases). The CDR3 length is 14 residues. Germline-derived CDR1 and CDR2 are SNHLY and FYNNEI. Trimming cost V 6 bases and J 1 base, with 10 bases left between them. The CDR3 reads CASRGQGSYNEQFF. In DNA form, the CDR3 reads TGTGCCAGCAGAGGGCAGGGTTCCTACAATGAGCAGTTCTTC.

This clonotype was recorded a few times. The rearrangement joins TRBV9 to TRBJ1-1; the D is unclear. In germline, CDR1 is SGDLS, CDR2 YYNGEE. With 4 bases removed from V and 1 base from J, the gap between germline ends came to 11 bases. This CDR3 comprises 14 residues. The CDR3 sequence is CASSPRRTNTEAFF. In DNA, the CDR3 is TGTGCCAGCAGCCCCCGCCGGACGAACACTGAAGCTTTCTTT.

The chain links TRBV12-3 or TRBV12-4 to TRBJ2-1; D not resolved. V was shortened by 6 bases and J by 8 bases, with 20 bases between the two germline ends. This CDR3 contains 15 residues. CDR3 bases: TGTGCCAGCAGCGTAATGGATGTTAAAGTGGATGAGCAGTTCTTC. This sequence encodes CASSVMDVKVDEQFF.

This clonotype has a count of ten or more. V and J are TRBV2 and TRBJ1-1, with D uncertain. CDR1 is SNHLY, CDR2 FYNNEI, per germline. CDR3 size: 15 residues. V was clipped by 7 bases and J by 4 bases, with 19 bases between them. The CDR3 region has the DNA TGTGCCAGCACCCTCGGACTGCCCCGGGGCACTGAAGCTTTCTTT. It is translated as CASTLGLPRGTEAFF.

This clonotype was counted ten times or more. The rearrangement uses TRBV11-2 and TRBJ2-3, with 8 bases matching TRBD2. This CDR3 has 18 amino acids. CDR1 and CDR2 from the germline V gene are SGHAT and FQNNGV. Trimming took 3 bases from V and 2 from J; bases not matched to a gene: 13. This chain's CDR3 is CASSFSPGTRGFTDTQYF. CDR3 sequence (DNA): TGTGCCAGCAGCTTCTCTCCCGGGACTAGGGGATTCACAGATACGCAGTATTTT. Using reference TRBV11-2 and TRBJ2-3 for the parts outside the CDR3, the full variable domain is EAGVAQSPRYKIIEKRQSVAFWCNPISGHATLYWYQQILGQGPKLLIQFQNNGVVDDSQLPKDRFSAERLKGVDSTLKIQPAKLEDSAVYLCASSFSPGTRGFTDTQYFGPGTRLTVL.

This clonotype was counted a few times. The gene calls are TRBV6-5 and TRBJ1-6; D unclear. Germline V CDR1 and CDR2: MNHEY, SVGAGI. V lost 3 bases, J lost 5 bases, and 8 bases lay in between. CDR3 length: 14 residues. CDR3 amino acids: CASSYRADNSPLHF. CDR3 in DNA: TGTGCCAGCAGTTATCGGGCGGATAATTCACCCCTCCACTTT.

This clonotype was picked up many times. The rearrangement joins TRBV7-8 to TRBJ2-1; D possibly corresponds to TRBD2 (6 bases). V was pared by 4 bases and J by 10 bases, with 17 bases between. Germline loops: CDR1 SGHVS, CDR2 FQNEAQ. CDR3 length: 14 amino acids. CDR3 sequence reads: CASSSRLGGAEQFF. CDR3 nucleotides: TGTGCCAGCAGCTCCCGTTTGGGCGGGGCCGAGCAGTTCTTC.

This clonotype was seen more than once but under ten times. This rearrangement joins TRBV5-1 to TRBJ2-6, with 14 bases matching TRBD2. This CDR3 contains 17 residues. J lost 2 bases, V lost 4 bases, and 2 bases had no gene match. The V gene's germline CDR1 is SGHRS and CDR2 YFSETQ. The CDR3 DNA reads TGCGCCAGCAGCCGGGGACTAGCGGGAGCTGGGGCCAACGTCCTGACTTTC. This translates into CASSRGLAGAGANVLTF.

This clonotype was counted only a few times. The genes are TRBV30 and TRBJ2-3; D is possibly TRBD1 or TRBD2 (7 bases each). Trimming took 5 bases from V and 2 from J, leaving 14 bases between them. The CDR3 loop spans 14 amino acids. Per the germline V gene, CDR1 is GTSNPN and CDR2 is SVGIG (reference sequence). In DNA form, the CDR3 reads TGTGCCTGGGGGAGGGACAGCCCCACAGATACGCAGTATTTT. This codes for CAWGRDSPTDTQYF. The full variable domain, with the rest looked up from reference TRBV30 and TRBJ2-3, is SQTIHQWPATLVQPVGSPLSLECTVEGTSNPNLYWYRQAAGRGLQLLFYSVGIGQISSEVPQNLSASRPQDRQFILSSKKLLLSDSGFYLCAWGRDSPTDTQYFGPGTRLTVL.

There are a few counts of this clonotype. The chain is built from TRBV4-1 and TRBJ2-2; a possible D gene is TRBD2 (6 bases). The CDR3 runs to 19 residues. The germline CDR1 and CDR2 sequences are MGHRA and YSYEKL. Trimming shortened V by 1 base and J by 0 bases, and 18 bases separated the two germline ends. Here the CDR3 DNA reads TGCGCCAGCAGCCAAGGAAGAGCCCGGGAGCGGGCGAACACCGGGGAGCTGTTTTTT. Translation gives CASSQGRARERANTGELFF.

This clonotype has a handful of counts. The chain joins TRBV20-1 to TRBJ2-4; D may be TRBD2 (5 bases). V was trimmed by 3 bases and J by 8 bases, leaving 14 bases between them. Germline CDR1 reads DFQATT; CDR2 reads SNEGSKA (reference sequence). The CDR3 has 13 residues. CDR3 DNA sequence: TGCAGTGCTAGGGGAGTTGGGATCGACATTCAGTACTTC. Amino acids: CSARGVGIDIQYF.

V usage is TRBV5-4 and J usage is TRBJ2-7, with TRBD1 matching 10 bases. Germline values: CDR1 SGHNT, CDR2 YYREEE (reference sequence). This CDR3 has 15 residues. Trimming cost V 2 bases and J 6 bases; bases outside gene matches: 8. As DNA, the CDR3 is TGTGCCAGCAGCTTCCTCGGACAGGGGGAGACCGAGCAGTACTTC. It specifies CASSFLGQGETEQYF.

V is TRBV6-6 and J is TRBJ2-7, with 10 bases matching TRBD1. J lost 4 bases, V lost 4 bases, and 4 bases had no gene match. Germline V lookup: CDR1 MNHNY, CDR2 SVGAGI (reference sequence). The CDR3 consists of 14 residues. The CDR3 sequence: CASSFLGQGYEQYF. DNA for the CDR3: TGTGCCAGCAGTTTCCTGGGACAGGGGTACGAGCAGTACTTC.

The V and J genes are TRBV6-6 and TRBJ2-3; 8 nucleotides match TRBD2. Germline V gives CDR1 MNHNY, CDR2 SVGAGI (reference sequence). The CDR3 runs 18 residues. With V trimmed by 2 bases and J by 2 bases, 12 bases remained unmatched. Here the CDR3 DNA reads TGTGCCAGCAGTTACACATTATTTAGCGGGGTGATCACAGATACGCAGTATTTT. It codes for CASSYTLFSGVITDTQYF.

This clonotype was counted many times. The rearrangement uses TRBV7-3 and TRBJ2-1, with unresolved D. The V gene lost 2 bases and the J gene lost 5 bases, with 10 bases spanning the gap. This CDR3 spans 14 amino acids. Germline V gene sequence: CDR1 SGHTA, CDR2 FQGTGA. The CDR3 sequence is CASSLGRSNNEQFF. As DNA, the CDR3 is TGTGCCAGCAGCTTAGGCCGATCCAACAATGAGCAGTTCTTC.

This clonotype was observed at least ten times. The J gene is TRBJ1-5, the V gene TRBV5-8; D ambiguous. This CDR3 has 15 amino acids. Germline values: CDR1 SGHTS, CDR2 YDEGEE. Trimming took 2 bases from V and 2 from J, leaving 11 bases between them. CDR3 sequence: CASSFKSAGNQPQHF. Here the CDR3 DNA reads TGTGCCAGCAGCTTTAAGTCGGCAGGCAATCAGCCCCAGCATTTT.

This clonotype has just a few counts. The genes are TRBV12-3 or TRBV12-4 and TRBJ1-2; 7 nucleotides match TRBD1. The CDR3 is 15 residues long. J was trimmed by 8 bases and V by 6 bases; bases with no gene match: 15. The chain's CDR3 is CASSRSPTRQGGYTF. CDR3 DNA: TGTGCCAGCAGCCGATCGCCAACAAGACAGGGCGGCTACACCTTC.